These 13 T cell receptor beta chains share one sample of origin, sequenced in a study of blood T cell repertoires in COVID-19. The repertoire was sequenced with immunoSEQ multiplex PCR; TCRdb's copy has only in-frame clones and lacks some. The repertoire holds roughly 250,000 clones, roughly 80% seen once, with 3% to 4% in the top ten. Material: peripheral blood. The source is a woman aged 40 to 50 with active or convalescent COVID-19.

Remarks on this clone: Other nucleotide sequences in the sample specify the same CDR3. V usage is TRBV18 and J usage is TRBJ1-1; the match to TRBD1 covers 7 bases. Trimming cost V 1 base and J 2 bases; bases outside gene matches: 1. This CDR3 has 14 residues. In germline, CDR1 is KGHSH, CDR2 LQKENI. In DNA, the CDR3 is TGTGCCAGCTCACCACAAGGGGGCAACACTGAAGCTTTCTTT. This encodes CASSPQGGNTEAFF.

The chain joins TRBV6-4 to TRBJ1-6, with D maybe TRBD1 (5 bases). The CDR3 is 14 amino acids. V lost 3 bases and J lost 10, with 13 bases in between. The germline CDR1 and CDR2 sequences are MRHNA and SNTAGT. The CDR3 coding sequence is TGTGCCAGCAGTGAAGTCGGGGGAGGATCACCCCTCCACTTT. Protein product: CASSEVGGGSPLHF.

The chain employs TRBV6-4 and TRBJ2-2; 7 nucleotides agree with TRBD2. J was trimmed by 4 bases and V by 0 bases; bases with no gene match: 2. CDR1 and CDR2 from the germline V gene are MRHNA and SNTAGT. The CDR3 sequence is 15 residues long. The DNA of the CDR3 is TGTGCCAGCAGTGACTCCTGGGGGGGCACCGGGGAGCTGTTTTTT. Translating it yields CASSDSWGGTGELFF.

The CDR3 nucleotides are TGCGCCAGCAGCCAACTTGGGGGGGGACAGGGAGGCTATGGCTACACCTTC. Encoded protein: CASSQLGGGQGGYGYTF. The genes are TRBV4-1 and TRBJ1-2; 9 bases map to TRBD1. V gave up 2 bases and J gave up 4 bases; unmatched junction bases: 11. CDR3 size: 17 residues. Germline V gene data show CDR1 as MGHRA and CDR2 as YSYEKL.

The chain employs TRBV6-5 and TRBJ2-3; a weak D match, TRBD2 (5 bases). Germline V lookup: CDR1 MNHEY, CDR2 SVGAGI. Trimming shortened V by 0 bases and J by 5 bases, and 12 bases separated the two germline ends. The CDR3 has 15 amino acids. The CDR3 DNA follows: TGTGCCAGCAGTTACTCGTTCCCCGGGGTAGATACGCAGTATTTT. Amino acid sequence: CASSYSFPGVDTQYF.

This chain links TRBV5-4 with TRBJ2-7; 11 nucleotides line up with TRBD2. Unmatched junction bases numbered 5, after V lost 4 bases and J lost 2 bases. Germline CDR1 reads SGHNT; CDR2 reads YYREEE (reference sequence). The CDR3 has 15 amino acids. CDR3 in amino acids: CASSPRTSGPYEQYF. CDR3 DNA: TGTGCCAGCAGCCCCCGGACTAGCGGGCCCTACGAGCAGTACTTC.

In the case of this clone: The junction differs from germline at one of its ends, possibly a read error. This chain joins TRBV12-3 or TRBV12-4 and TRBJ1-2; D is unclear. CDR3 size: 13 residues. The CDR3 bases are TGTGCCAGCAGTTTAGGTGGCGGCCGCCCGTCGGCCTTC. This gives the protein CASSLGGGRPSAF.

The rearrangement uses TRBV5-4 and TRBJ2-4; possible D gene TRBD1, 5 bases. This CDR3 has 14 residues. Trimming removed 4 bases from V and 5 bases from J, with 13 bases in between. From germline, CDR1 is SGHNT and CDR2 YYREEE (reference sequence). CDR3 in amino acids: CASSPGRAENIQYF. Here the CDR3 DNA reads TGTGCCAGCAGCCCTGGCAGGGCGGAAAACATTCAGTACTTC.

The rearrangement uses TRBV3-1 (or the pseudogene TRBV3-2) and TRBJ1-6, with D unclear. CDR3 length: 15 amino acids. Looked up from germline, CDR1 is LGHDT and CDR2 is YNNKEL (reference sequence). Trimming removed 0 bases at V and 6 bases at J, with 9 bases between. CDR3 DNA: TGTGCCAGCAGCCAAGATCGTCCGAGTAATTCACCCCTCCACTTT. Translating it yields CASSQDRPSNSPLHF.

The V gene is TRBV3-1 (or the pseudogene TRBV3-2), the J gene TRBJ1-4; D uncertain. The V gene's germline CDR1 is LGHDT and CDR2 YNNKEL (reference sequence). Trimming removed 6 bases from V and 0 bases from J, with 11 bases in between. The length of the CDR3 is 15 residues. The CDR3 DNA reads as TGTGCCAGCAGTCCACAAGGAGCAACTAATGAAAAACTGTTTTTT. Protein: CASSPQGATNEKLFF.

J is TRBJ1-1 and V is TRBV25-1; D unclear. The germline V gene encodes CDR1 MGHDK and CDR2 SYGVNS. The CDR3 totals 13 residues. V lost 4 bases and J lost 3, with 9 bases in between. The CDR3 region has the DNA TGTGCCAGCAGTGCAACTCGCTACACTGAAGCTTTCTTT. Its protein product is CASSATRYTEAFF.

This clone occurred a few times. J is TRBJ2-1 and V is TRBV27, with 11 bases matching TRBD2. Germline lookup yields CDR1 MNHEY and CDR2 SMNVEV (reference sequence). V lost 10 bases and J lost 8; bases outside the gene matches: 10. CDR3 length: 14 amino acids. CDR3 sequence reads: CAISPTSGGYEQFF. The CDR3 region has the DNA TGTGCCATCTCGCCTACTAGCGGGGGTTATGAGCAGTTCTTC.

The chain carries TRBV5-1 and TRBJ1-1; TRBD1 agrees at 7 bases. V trimming: 5 bases; J trimming: 3 bases; junction bases outside the gene matches: 4. The CDR3 consists of 13 residues. Germline V lookup: CDR1 SGHRS, CDR2 YFSETQ. CDR3 in amino acids: CASRYTGDTEAFF. CDR3 DNA sequence: TGCGCCAGCAGATATACAGGGGACACTGAAGCTTTCTTT.